Listed below are T cell receptor beta chains from one sample, sequenced in a study of high-grade serous ovarian cancer treatment subgroups. Measured with immunoSEQ multiplex PCR; TCRdb has only the in-frame clones, and not every one. This table holds 12,000 or so clones, approximately 88% found once. The sequenced sample was tumor tissue. The receptors originated from a human donor with high-grade serous ovarian cancer. Each CDR3 is given with its conserved first and last residue. A D gene is named only where the DNA matches it firmly. Size tells how often a clone was seen (once, few, many) or the class of an expanded clone, and some rows leave it out.

J | D | V | size | CDR3 | DNA
TRBJ1-1 | NA | TRBV5-1 | NA | CASSFPGVSEAFF | TGCGCCAGCAGCTTCCCAGGGGTAAGTGAAGCTTTCTTT
TRBJ2-1 | NA | TRBV4-3 | NA | CASSQRPFGGNEQFF | TGCGCCAGCAGCCAACGTCCCTTCGGGGGCAATGAGCAGTTCTTC
TRBJ1-3 | NA | TRBV5-1 | NA | CASSQGGNTIYF | TGCGCCAGCAGCCAGGGAGGAAACACCATATATTTT
TRBJ1-5 | TRBD1 | TRBV30 | NA | CAWSVGGSNQPQHF | TGTGCCTGGAGTGTAGGGGGCAGCAATCAGCCCCAGCATTTT
TRBJ2-3 | NA | TRBV18 | NA | CASSPPSGARRDTQYF | TGTGCCAGCTCACCACCCTCCGGGGCCCGCAGGGATACGCAGTATTTT
TRBJ2-6 | TRBD1 | TRBV18 | NA | CASSATGGPGSGANVLTF | TGTGCCAGCTCAGCCACAGGGGGACCAGGCTCTGGGGCCAACGTCCTGACTTTC
TRBJ1-1 | NA | TRBV11-2 | NA | CASRTIMRRNTEAFF | TGTGCCAGCAGAACCATTATGAGGAGGAACACTGAAGCTTTCTTT
TRBJ2-3 | TRBD2 | TRBV18 | NA | CASSPMSGGAASTDTQYF | TGTGCCAGCTCACCAATGAGCGGGGGGGCGGCTAGCACAGATACGCAGTATTTT
TRBJ2-7 | TRBD2 | TRBV5-1 | NA | CASSLAASGGAYEQYF | TGCGCCAGCAGCTTGGCGGCTAGCGGGGGGGCTTACGAGCAGTACTTC
TRBJ1-1 | NA | TRBV9 | NA | CASSREGGTEAFF | TGTGCCAGCAGCCGGGAGGGCGGCACTGAAGCTTTCTTT
TRBJ1-1 | NA | TRBV29-1 | NA | CSVDHGWNTEAFF | TGCAGCGTTGATCACGGCTGGAACACTGAAGCTTTCTTT
TRBJ2-7 | NA | TRBV10-2 | NA | CASSESVRSYEQYF | TGCGCCAGCAGTGAGTCGGTACGGTCCTACGAGCAGTACTTC
TRBJ2-3 | TRBD1 | TRBV5-8 | NA | CASSFAPGGEDTQYF | TGTGCCAGCAGCTTTGCCCCAGGGGGAGAAGATACGCAGTATTTT
TRBJ2-3 | NA | TRBV11-2 | NA | CASSLVGHITDTQYF | TGTGCCAGCAGCTTAGTTGGACATATCACAGATACGCAGTATTTT
TRBJ1-1 | NA | TRBV12-5 | NA | CASGLVRIGGMNTEAFF | TGTGCTAGTGGTTTGGTACGGATAGGAGGGATGAACACTGAAGCTTTCTTT
TRBJ2-3 | TRBD2 | TRBV4-3 | NA | CASSRISGGADPQYF | TGCGCCAGCAGTCGAATTAGCGGGGGGGCGGATCCGCAGTATTTT
TRBJ1-1 | NA | TRBV4-3 | once | CASSQGATEAFF | TGCGCCAGCAGCCAAGGGGCCACTGAAGCTTTCTTT
TRBJ2-4 | NA | TRBV28 | NA | CASSSSGQAKNIQYF | TGTGCCAGCAGTTCCTCAGGCCAGGCCAAAAACATTCAGTACTTC
TRBJ1-1 | TRBD1 | TRBV5-1 | NA | CASSWTGWDEAFF | TGCGCCAGCAGCTGGACAGGGTGGGATGAAGCTTTCTTT
TRBJ2-7 | TRBD1 | TRBV28 | NA | CASSPGQMSYEQYF | TGTGCCAGCAGTCCGGGACAGATGTCCTACGAGCAGTACTTC
TRBJ1-4 | NA | TRBV28 | NA | CASSFVGEKLFF | TGTGCCAGCAGTTTCGTGGGCGAAAAACTGTTTTTT
TRBJ1-2 | NA | TRBV7-9 | NA | CASSNDGYGYTF | TGTGCCAGCAGCAATGACGGATATGGCTACACCTTC
TRBJ1-5 | TRBD1 | TRBV28 | NA | CASSWTGGFYQPQHF | TGTGCCAGCAGTTGGACAGGGGGCTTTTATCAGCCCCAGCATTTT
TRBJ1-2 | NA | TRBV2 | NA | CASSTTPLGYTF | TGTGCCAGCAGCACAACCCCTCTTGGCTACACCTTC
TRBJ2-2 | TRBD2 | TRBV27 | NA | CASARAGFDTGELFF | TGTGCCAGCGCCAGAGCGGGGTTTGACACCGGGGAGCTGTTTTTT
TRBJ2-2 | NA | TRBV28 | NA | CASRSGSGELFF | TGTGCCAGCAGGTCGGGGTCCGGGGAGCTGTTTTTT
TRBJ1-5 | NA | TRBV6-1 | NA | CASSEASNNQPQHF | TGTGCCAGCAGTGAAGCCTCCAACAATCAGCCCCAGCATTTT
TRBJ1-1 | NA | TRBV5-8 | NA | CASSLDPQNTEAFF | TGTGCCAGCAGCTTGGATCCACAGAACACTGAAGCTTTCTTT
TRBJ1-2 | NA | TRBV27 | NA | CASSAGEYSGYTF | TGTGCCAGCAGTGCCGGGGAGTATAGTGGCTACACCTTC
TRBJ2-7 | NA | TRBV5-6 | NA | CASSFRGAIDYEQYF | TGTGCCAGCAGCTTCCGGGGCGCAATTGACTACGAGCAGTACTTC
TRBJ1-1 | NA | TRBV11-2 | NA | CASSLDGGALNTEAFF | TGTGCCAGCAGCTTAGACGGGGGGGCTTTGAACACTGAAGCTTTCTTT
TRBJ2-3 | NA | TRBV5-1 | NA | CASSPGSQEYF | TGCGCCAGCAGTCCGGGGAGTCAGGAGTATTTT
TRBJ1-5 | NA | TRBV19 | NA | CASTVGAGRQPQHF | TGTGCCAGTACCGTAGGGGCAGGACGTCAGCCCCAGCATTTT
TRBJ2-7 | TRBD1 | TRBV10-2 | NA | CASSESRDRGSEQYF | TGCGCCAGCAGTGAGTCTAGGGACAGGGGTTCCGAGCAGTACTTC
TRBJ2-3 | NA | TRBV7-3 | NA | CASSLTGASDTQYF | TGTGCCAGCAGCTTAACGGGGGCATCAGATACGCAGTATTTT
TRBJ2-2 | TRBD1 | TRBV6-4 | NA | CASSDSIQGAIGELFF | TGTGCCAGCAGTGACTCGATACAGGGGGCGATCGGGGAGCTGTTTTTT
TRBJ2-7 | TRBD1 | TRBV7-8 | NA | CASSLAPGETGAYEQYF | TGTGCCAGCAGCTTAGCGCCTGGTGAGACAGGGGCGTACGAGCAGTACTTC
TRBJ2-5 | NA | TRBV30 | NA | CAWRGAFQETQYF | TGTGCCTGGAGAGGGGCTTTCCAAGAGACCCAGTACTTC
TRBJ2-3 | TRBD2 | TRBV6-6 | NA | CASRNGGATDTQYF | TGTGCCAGCAGAAACGGGGGGGCAACAGATACGCAGTATTTT
TRBJ1-2 | NA | TRBV30 | NA | CAWSGYGHRRGYTF | TGTGCCTGGAGTGGATATGGACACCGGAGGGGCTACACCTTC
TRBJ1-5 | TRBD1 | TRBV6-5 | NA | CASRRTGTSNQPQHF | TGTGCCAGCAGAAGGACAGGGACTAGCAATCAGCCCCAGCATTTT
TRBJ1-2 | NA | TRBV30 | NA | CAWFPLTYGYTF | TGTGCCTGGTTCCCACTTACCTATGGCTACACCTTC
TRBJ2-3 | TRBD2 | TRBV7-3 | NA | CASSLLARGVSVDTQYF | TGTGCCAGCAGCTTATTAGCGCGGGGGGTGTCGGTAGATACGCAGTATTTT
TRBJ2-2 | NA | TRBV9 | once | CASSVEWGKPGELFF | TGTGCCAGCAGCGTAGAATGGGGAAAGCCCGGGGAGCTGTTTTTT
TRBJ1-1 | TRBD1 | TRBV7-9 | few | CASSSDRGGRQAFF | TGTGCCAGCAGCAGTGACAGGGGGGGGCGTCAAGCTTTCTTT
TRBJ2-1 | TRBD2 | TRBV2 | few | CASSWTSGITNEQFF | TGTGCCAGCTCTTGGACTAGCGGGATTACCAATGAGCAGTTCTTC
TRBJ1-1 | NA | TRBV7-2 | NA | CASSPPGVRVTEAFF | TGTGCCAGCAGCCCCCCAGGGGTGAGGGTCACTGAAGCTTTCTTT
TRBJ2-7 | NA | TRBV7-8 | NA | CASSLYSGGTRPRSVSYEQYF | TGTGCCAGCAGCTTATATTCGGGTGGGACAAGGCCGAGGTCAGTCTCCTACGAGCAGTACTTC
TRBJ2-7 | NA | TRBV10-3 | NA | CASYEQYF | TGTGCCTCCTACGAGCAGTACTTC
TRBJ2-7 | NA | TRBV5-8 | NA | CASSYRPGAYEQYF | TGTGCCAGCAGCTACCGCCCCGGCGCCTACGAGCAGTACTTC
TRBJ1-5 | TRBD1 | TRBV28 | NA | CASSSPGQGVNQPQHF | TGTGCCAGCAGTTCACCCGGACAGGGTGTCAATCAGCCCCAGCATTTT
TRBJ1-2 | TRBD1 | TRBV25-1 | NA | CASSEYNPGGYGYTF | TGTGCCAGCAGTGAATATAATCCAGGGGGCTATGGCTACACCTTC
TRBJ1-1 | TRBD1 | TRBV28 | NA | CASSLWTGSAFF | TGTGCCAGCAGTTTATGGACAGGGTCAGCTTTCTTT
TRBJ1-1 | TRBD1 | TRBV19 | NA | CASSQGQANTEAFF | TGTGCCAGTAGCCAAGGACAGGCGAACACTGAAGCTTTCTTT
TRBJ1-6 | TRBD1 | TRBV19 | NA | CASSHRGDSPLHF | TGTGCCAGTAGCCACAGGGGCGATTCACCCCTCCACTTT